A single sample gave rise to the 32 T cell receptor beta chains below, sequenced in a study of shared clonotypes between healthy human individuals. It was CD45RO-negative cells, positively selected for CCR7, that made up naive CD8 cells, with terminally differentiated effector memory CD45RA+ cells excluded. The protocol was immunoSEQ multiplex PCR, while the TCRdb copy is restricted to in-frame clones and leaves out a portion. The sample contains 1.5 million to 2.5 million clones, about 95% of which appear only once. The sample was naive CD8+ T cells sorted from blood. These TCRs come from a man younger than 35 in good health.

The gene calls are TRBV6-6 and TRBJ2-7; tentatively, D is TRBD2 (5 bases). The CDR3 covers 13 residues. The germline V gene has CDR1 MNHNY and CDR2 SVGAGI (reference sequence). V lost 7 bases and J lost 2, with 12 bases in between. CDR3 DNA sequence: TGTGCCAGCAACCTCGGGGAGACCTACGAGCAGTACTTC. This codes for CASNLGETYEQYF.

The V call is TRBV7-8, the J call TRBJ2-7, with 14 bases that match TRBD2. Germline V gene lookup returns CDR1 SGHVS and CDR2 FQNEAQ. V shed 5 bases and J 0 bases; nucleotides not matched to a gene: 9. This CDR3 is built from 18 residues. The CDR3 DNA reads TGTGCCAGCAGCAGGGGACTAGCGGGAGCCCCCCTCTCCTACGAGCAGTACTTC. Residues: CASSRGLAGAPLSYEQYF.

The chain combines TRBV6-5 with TRBJ2-7, with unresolved D. The germline V gene encodes CDR1 MNHEY and CDR2 SVGAGI. The CDR3 covers 11 residues. V was shortened by 6 bases and J by 2 bases, with 5 bases between the two germline ends. The CDR3 nucleotides read TGTGCCAGCAGACGGGCCTACGAGCAGTACTTC. This gives the protein CASRRAYEQYF.

The rearrangement links TRBV4-2 to TRBJ2-2, with D possibly being TRBD2 (6 bases). Germline V gene lookup returns CDR1 LGHNA and CDR2 YNFKEQ. The CDR3 totals 17 residues. V was shortened by 1 base and J by 4 bases, with 16 bases between the two germline ends. This CDR3 reads CASSQASGVLGTGELFF. For the CDR3, the DNA is TGTGCCAGCAGCCAAGCTTCGGGGGTCCTAGGCACCGGGGAGCTGTTTTTT.

The V call is TRBV4-3, the J call TRBJ1-1; D gene uncertain. Germline values: CDR1 LGHNA, CDR2 YSLEER. V was clipped by 4 bases and J by 2 bases, with 17 bases between them. This CDR3 spans 16 amino acids. DNA of the CDR3: TGCGCCAGCAGCCTCGAGATCGGCAGTAGAAACACTGAAGCTTTCTTT. This codes for CASSLEIGSRNTEAFF.

J is TRBJ2-3 and V is TRBV27; 12 nucleotides agree with TRBD2. The CDR3 loop spans 17 amino acids. Germline V lookup: CDR1 MNHEY, CDR2 SMNVEV (reference sequence). Unmatched junction bases numbered 8, after V lost 5 bases and J lost 2 bases. CDR3 DNA: TGTGCCAGCAGTAACAAGGGACTAGCGGGCATCACAGATACGCAGTATTTT. Translating gives CASSNKGLAGITDTQYF.

The chain carries TRBV13 and TRBJ2-7; 8 positions agree with TRBD1. CDR3 length: 16 residues. Losses at the gene ends were 4 bases for V and 2 bases for J; bases not matched to a gene: 10. Per germline, CDR1 PRHDT and CDR2 FYEKMQ (reference sequence). The CDR3 sequence is CASSSTGGLSPYEQYF. The CDR3 DNA sequence: TGTGCCAGCAGCTCTACAGGGGGATTAAGTCCCTACGAGCAGTACTTC.

This clone was detected once. This chain joins TRBV5-8 and TRBJ2-4; no clear D. The V and J ends lost 2 bases and 7 bases respectively, with 16 bases between them. CDR1 SGHTS and CDR2 YDEGEE come from the germline V gene. The CDR3 runs to 15 residues. CDR3 loop: CASSLLEPGLNIQYF. As DNA, the CDR3 is TGTGCCAGCAGCTTACTGGAGCCTGGCTTGAACATTCAGTACTTC.

Concerning this clone: Other DNA sequences in this specimen translate into the identical CDR3. This sequence joins TRBV4-1 and TRBJ2-7; D may correspond to TRBD1 or TRBD2 (5 bases each). The length of the CDR3 is 13 residues. Per germline, CDR1 MGHRA and CDR2 YSYEKL. Between the trimmed V and J ends, which lost 1 base and 4 bases, there was a span of 8 bases. The CDR3 protein is CASSQVGGYEQYF. CDR3 sequence (DNA): TGCGCCAGCAGCCAAGTTGGGGGATACGAGCAGTACTTC.

A single count supports this clone. The chain combines TRBV15 with TRBJ2-7; 7 bases are a match to TRBD1. The length of the CDR3 is 14 residues. The germline gives CDR1 LNHNV, CDR2 YYDKDF (reference sequence). Trimming at V came to 0 bases and at J to 3 bases, leaving 2 bases not matched to a gene. CDR3 in DNA: TGTGCCACCAGCAGAGAAGGGACAGTCTACGAGCAGTACTTC. Its translation is CATSREGTVYEQYF.

The chain employs TRBV5-1 and TRBJ1-3; possible D gene TRBD1, 5 bases. This CDR3 has 17 amino acids. V lost 2 bases, J lost 0 bases, and 15 bases lay in between. Per the germline V gene, CDR1 is SGHRS and CDR2 is YFSETQ. CDR3 DNA sequence: TGCGCCAGCAGCTTCCGGGGCTTCACGCTCTCTGGAAACACCATATATTTT. It encodes CASSFRGFTLSGNTIYF.

The chain carries TRBV28 and TRBJ1-5; TRBD1 matches at 8 bases. V trimming: 6 bases; J trimming: 5 bases; junction bases outside the gene matches: 3. CDR1 MDHEN and CDR2 SYDVKM come from the germline V gene. This CDR3 has 13 residues. The CDR3 protein is CASSGTGDQPQHF. In DNA, the CDR3 is TGTGCCAGCAGCGGGACAGGAGATCAGCCCCAGCATTTT.

The chain has TRBV5-4 and TRBJ2-7, with 7 bases lining up with TRBD1. The CDR3 covers 14 residues. The germline V gene encodes CDR1 SGHNT and CDR2 YYREEE (reference sequence). Trimming took 5 bases from V and 1 from J; bases not matched to a gene: 6. The CDR3 reads CASSHLGQSYEQYF. As DNA, the CDR3 is TGTGCCAGCAGTCACCTGGGACAGTCCTACGAGCAGTACTTC.

The chain links TRBV5-1 to TRBJ1-1, with TRBD1 as a possible D gene (5 bases). Trimming took 3 bases from V and 1 from J, leaving 7 bases between them. The germline gives CDR1 SGHRS, CDR2 YFSETQ. CDR3 length equals 13 residues. In DNA form, the CDR3 reads TGCGCCAGCAGCTACAGGCCGAACACTGAAGCTTTCTTT. This sequence encodes CASSYRPNTEAFF.

The chain is built from TRBV6-1 and TRBJ1-2, with D tentatively TRBD1 (5 bases). Germline V CDR1 and CDR2: MNHNS, SASEGT. Between the trimmed V and J ends, which lost 1 base and 2 bases, there was a span of 14 bases. This CDR3 is built from 16 residues. CDR3 residues: CASSEVSGTGNYGYTF. CDR3 bases: TGTGCCAGCAGTGAAGTGAGTGGGACCGGAAACTATGGCTACACCTTC.

The chain couples TRBV27 to TRBJ1-4; unclear D gene. Per the germline V gene, CDR1 is MNHEY and CDR2 is SMNVEV (reference sequence). This CDR3 spans 17 amino acids. The V gene lost 5 bases and the J gene lost 11 bases, with 27 bases spanning the gap. The CDR3 protein is CASSPAPRIDPFWKLFF. The CDR3 coding sequence is TGTGCCAGCAGTCCCGCCCCCCGAATAGATCCTTTTTGGAAACTGTTTTTT. The variable domain in full, completed from reference TRBV27 and TRBJ1-4, reads EAQVTQNPRYLITVTGKKLTVTCSQNMNHEYMSWYRQDPGLGLRQIYYSMNVEVTDKGDVPEGYKVSRKEKRNFPLILESPSPNQTSLYFCASSPAPRIDPFWKLFFGSGTQLSVL.

The rearrangement links TRBV19 to TRBJ2-4, with D perhaps matching TRBD1 or TRBD2 (5 bases each). Trimming cost V 10 bases and J 8 bases, with 18 bases left between them. The CDR3 has 13 amino acids. Germline CDR1 reads LNHDA; CDR2 reads SQIVND (reference sequence). CDR3 nucleotide sequence: TGTGCCACCTCCAAGGTCCGGGGCGACATTCAGTACTTC. Amino acid sequence: CATSKVRGDIQYF.

The chain recombines TRBV27 with TRBJ1-1, with 10 bases aligning to TRBD1. V was pared by 4 bases and J by 3 bases, with 5 bases of the junction left unmatched. There are 15 residues in the CDR3. Germline assignment: CDR1 MNHEY and CDR2 SMNVEV (reference sequence). The CDR3 bases are TGTGCCAGCAGTTACGGGACAGGGGCGGACACTGAAGCTTTCTTT. This sequence encodes CASSYGTGADTEAFF.

J is TRBJ2-3 and V is TRBV27; 16 nucleotides match TRBD2. Per germline, CDR1 MNHEY and CDR2 SMNVEV (reference sequence). The CDR3 length is 18 residues. J lost 4 bases, V lost 5 bases, and 9 bases had no gene match. DNA of the CDR3: TGTGCCAGCAGTCACCCGGGACTAGCGGGGGGGCCCGCAGATACGCAGTATTTT. Protein: CASSHPGLAGGPADTQYF.

The chain is built from TRBV29-1 and TRBJ2-1; the D gene is possibly TRBD2 (5 bases). Germline V lookup: CDR1 SQVTM, CDR2 ANQGSEA. Trimming left V 3 bases short and J 7 bases short, with 19 bases between. The CDR3 consists of 15 residues. This chain's CDR3 is CSVEGTSFLGNEQFF. As DNA, the CDR3 is TGCAGCGTTGAGGGAACTAGTTTCCTCGGGAATGAGCAGTTCTTC.

The chain links TRBV6-6 to TRBJ2-7; 8 bases are a match to TRBD1. Germline V lookup: CDR1 MNHNY, CDR2 SVGAGI (reference sequence). The V and J ends lost 0 bases and 1 base, in that order; junction bases with no gene match: 5. There are 16 residues in the CDR3. The CDR3 sequence is CASSYSVDRASYEQYF. CDR3 sequence (DNA): TGTGCCAGCAGTTACTCGGTGGACAGGGCATCCTACGAGCAGTACTTC.

In its sample, this clone was seen once. The chain carries TRBV5-4 and TRBJ2-5; 7 bases match TRBD2. V gave up 0 bases and J gave up 5 bases; unmatched junction bases: 10. The CDR3 runs 16 residues. CDR1 and CDR2 (germline): SGHNT, YYREEE (reference sequence). The DNA for the CDR3 is TGTGCCAGCAGCTTGGATTTGGGAGGGCCCTCGGAGACCCAGTACTTC. Translated, it gives CASSLDLGGPSETQYF.

The rearrangement joins TRBV4-1 to TRBJ1-1, with D possibly TRBD1 on 5 matching bases. Trimming left V 4 bases short and J 6 bases short, with 18 bases between. Germline CDR1 MGHRA, CDR2 YSYEKL. The CDR3 runs 15 residues. CDR3 in DNA: TGCGCCAGCAGCCCTACGAATCGGAGGGGCGCTGAAGCTTTCTTT. It yields the protein CASSPTNRRGAEAFF.

This chain joins TRBV5-6 and TRBJ2-5; 7 bases are a match to TRBD1. The CDR3 spans 15 residues. Trimming cost V 2 bases and J 5 bases; bases outside gene matches: 9. The germline V gene has CDR1 SGHDT and CDR2 YYEEEE. CDR3 region: CASSLDVGGPETQYF. In DNA, the CDR3 is TGTGCCAGCAGCTTAGATGTAGGGGGCCCGGAGACCCAGTACTTC.

The CDR3 loop reads CASSEGIRTEAFF. CDR3 DNA: TGTGCCAGTAGTGAAGGGATTCGGACTGAAGCTTTCTTT. The gene calls are TRBV19 and TRBJ1-1; unclear D gene. V was trimmed by 5 bases and J by 5 bases, leaving 12 bases between them. The germline V gene encodes CDR1 LNHDA and CDR2 SQIVND (reference sequence). This CDR3 spans 13 amino acids.

The J gene is TRBJ2-2, the V gene TRBV10-3; 10 nucleotides line up with TRBD2. This CDR3 is 18 amino acids long. CDR1 is ENHRY, CDR2 SYGVKD, per germline. The trim removed 3 bases at V and 4 bases at J, leaving 11 bases unmatched. The CDR3 nucleotides read TGTGCCATCAGTGATTTCCCTAGCGGGAGAGGGAGCACCGGGGAGCTGTTTTTT. This sequence encodes CAISDFPSGRGSTGELFF.

The chain combines TRBV7-9 with TRBJ2-7, with 7 nucleotides matching TRBD2. The V gene's germline CDR1 is SEHNR and CDR2 FQNEAQ (reference sequence). This CDR3 comprises 14 residues. J lost 0 bases, V lost 7 bases, and 6 bases had no gene match. The CDR3 here is CASTSGGSSYEQYF. CDR3 nucleotides: TGTGCCAGCACCTCGGGGGGAAGCTCCTACGAGCAGTACTTC.

This clone was counted once. The CDR3 region is CATNPGQLERSSYEQYF. CDR3 coding DNA: TGTGCCACCAACCCGGGACAATTAGAGCGTAGCTCCTACGAGCAGTACTTC. V usage is TRBV28 and J usage is TRBJ2-7; D possibly corresponds to TRBD1 (6 bases). Trimming pared 10 bases from V and 0 bases from J, leaving 25 bases between. Looked up from germline, CDR1 is MDHEN and CDR2 is SYDVKM. CDR3 length: 17 amino acids.

The rearrangement links TRBV7-9 to TRBJ2-7, with 10 bases that match TRBD2. The CDR3 loop spans 16 amino acids. Trimming removed 1 base from V and 0 bases from J; junction bases left unmatched: 3. CDR1 is SEHNR, CDR2 FQNEAQ, per germline (reference sequence). The CDR3 region has the DNA TGTGCCAGCAGCTTAGGAGGACTAGCGGACTCCTACGAGCAGTACTTC. It specifies CASSLGGLADSYEQYF.

The sample holds one count of this clone. The chain links TRBV27 to TRBJ2-7; D unclear. The CDR3 loop spans 11 amino acids. The V gene's germline CDR1 is MNHEY and CDR2 SMNVEV (reference sequence). Trimming took off 8 bases at V and 3 bases at J, with 8 bases between the two ends. Written as DNA, the CDR3 is TGTGCCAGCGGGGTAGTCTACGAGCAGTACTTC. As protein: CASGVVYEQYF.

The chain is built from TRBV6-4 and TRBJ2-7; TRBD1 matches at 9 bases. The CDR3 runs to 17 residues. J was trimmed by 3 bases and V by 1 base; bases with no gene match: 10. Germline V gene sequence: CDR1 MRHNA, CDR2 SNTAGT. In DNA, the CDR3 is TGTGCCAGCAGTGACTTGAAGGGACAGGGTCGACTCTACGAGCAGTACTTC. Amino acids: CASSDLKGQGRLYEQYF.

Here the CDR3 reads CAFHDGTSVYEQYF. The CDR3 DNA reads as TGCGCCTTCCACGACGGGACTAGCGTCTACGAGCAGTACTTC. The chain joins TRBV10-2 to TRBJ2-7; TRBD2 matches at 10 bases. CDR1 and CDR2 from the germline V gene are WSHSY and SAAADI. The CDR3 is 14 residues long. V lost 11 bases, J lost 3 bases, and 10 bases stayed unmatched.